The sample holds many counts of the clone carrying this T cell receptor (beta chain). Its antigen remains unidentified. The sample comes from a study of blood T cells in healthy people across ages. General observations from the study: Diversity was higher, and naive CD4+ cells more numerous, in long-lived donors than in aged donors.

PCR was performed a second time for about 6 to 11 cycles using a sample-barcoded 5' primer and a J-beta primer mix. TCRdb used MiXCR to reprocess the 5' RACE reads, holding one entry per CDR3 protein. Here the sample spans 650,000 to 800,000 distinct CDR3 sequences, 52% being singletons. V gave up 1 base and J gave up 2 bases, with 15 bases separating them. The CDR3 contains 16 residues. The germline gives CDR1 SGHDN, CDR2 FVKESK. The chain links TRBV14 to TRBJ2-7; no clear D gene. Sample: blood. This receptor was taken from a woman older than 75 in good health. This CDR3 reads CASSQGAIGRTYEQYF. CDR3 nucleotide sequence: TGTGCCAGCAGCCAAGGGGCCATTGGGCGAACCTACGAGCAGTACTTC.